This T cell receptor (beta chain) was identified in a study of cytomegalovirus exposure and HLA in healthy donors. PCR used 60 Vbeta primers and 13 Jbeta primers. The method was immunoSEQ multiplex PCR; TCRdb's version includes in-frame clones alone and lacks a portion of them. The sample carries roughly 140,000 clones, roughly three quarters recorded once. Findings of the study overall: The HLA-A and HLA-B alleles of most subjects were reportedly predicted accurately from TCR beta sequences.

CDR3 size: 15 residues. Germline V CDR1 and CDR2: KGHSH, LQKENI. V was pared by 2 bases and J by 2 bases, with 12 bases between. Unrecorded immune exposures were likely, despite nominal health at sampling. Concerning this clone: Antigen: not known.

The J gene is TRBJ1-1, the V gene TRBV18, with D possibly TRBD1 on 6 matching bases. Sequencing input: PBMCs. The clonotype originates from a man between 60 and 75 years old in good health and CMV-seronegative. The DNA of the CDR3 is TGTGCCAGCTCACCAACCCGACAGGTCAACACTGAAGCTTTCTTT. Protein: CASSPTRQVNTEAFF.